This TCR beta chain was identified during a study of cytomegalovirus exposure and HLA in healthy donors. General study points: Among TCR beta chains, those listed as cytomegalovirus-associated numbered some 170. It is likely that the observed cluster of highly shared sequence variants was a sequencing artifact. Rare TCR sequences predominated, though certain public TCRs were found in many donors.

PCR involved 60 Vbeta and 13 Jbeta primers. Only in-frame clones appear in the TCRdb table, and some are missing; sequencing was by immunoSEQ multiplex PCR. The sample's table shows 160,000 or so clones. Regarding this clone: The antigen is not known.

Sequencing input: PBMCs. The origin of this receptor is a man aged 30 to 45 in good health and CMV-seronegative.

The CDR3 DNA is TGTGCCAGCAGCCGTCCAAGGGGACTAGCGTCTAGCACAGATACGCAGTATTTT. Protein product: CASSRPRGLASSTDTQYF. The chain is built from TRBV7-9 and TRBJ2-3, with 10 bases fitting TRBD2. Trimming took 5 bases from V and 0 from J; bases not matched to a gene: 11. This CDR3 has 18 amino acids. Germline lookup yields CDR1 SEHNR and CDR2 FQNEAQ (reference sequence).